These 2 T cell receptor beta chains share one sample of origin, sequenced in a study of blood T cells in healthy people across ages. Through a sample-barcoded 5' primer and a J-beta primer mix, a second PCR was run for about 6 to 11 cycles. TCRdb re-called the 5' RACE reads with MiXCR, one entry per CDR3 protein. Here the sample spans hundreds of thousands of distinct CDR3 sequences, around 45% being singletons. Sequencing was done on a sample of blood. Receptor source: a woman aged 55-69 years in good health.

V and J are TRBV20-1 and TRBJ1-1; tentatively, D is TRBD1 (5 bases). V was clipped by 5 bases and J by 0 bases, with 13 bases between them. CDR3 size: 14 residues. The germline CDR1 and CDR2 sequences are DFQATT and SNEGSKA (reference sequence). CDR3: CSAGTLGVNTEAFF. As DNA, the CDR3 is TGCAGTGCTGGGACCTTGGGGGTGAACACTGAAGCTTTCTTT.

A few counts support this clonotype. CDR3 region: CSVDGTGLGNTEAFF. In DNA form, the CDR3 reads TGCAGCGTTGATGGGACAGGTTTGGGGAACACTGAAGCTTTCTTT. J is TRBJ1-1 and V is TRBV29-1, with TRBD1 matching over 8 bases. Germline lookup yields CDR1 SQVTM and CDR2 ANQGSEA. CDR3 length equals 15 residues. The ends lost 3 bases at V and 1 base at J; junction bases unmatched: 7.